These T cell receptor beta chains were read from a single sample in a study of blood T cells in healthy people across ages. MiXCR, run by TCRdb on the 5' RACE reads, gives a single entry per CDR3 protein. The sample has 750,000 or so distinct CDR3 sequences; roughly 25% are singletons. This sample also belongs to another study, concerning T cells of mothers and their children.

The sample taken for sequencing was blood. The receptors come from a boy younger than 18 in good health. The CDR3 runs from the conserved cysteine through the conserved F or W.

len,v_gene,CDR3aa
15,TRBV27,CASTVGTGGANVLTF
14,TRBV6-2/TRBV6-3,CASSYSQRLNEQFF
16,TRBV29-1,CSVYSRQGMGTDGYTF
13,TRBV29-1,CSVEPRAGNEQFF
14,TRBV7-9,CASSTTQDSYEQYF
14,TRBV7-6,CASSLNPAGETQYF
15,TRBV7-2,CASSLQDRGRNEQFF
13,TRBV7-9,CASAGTMDEKLFF
14,TRBV20-1,CSARGQGYGNTIYF
16,TRBV19,CASRSGGQSGNYGYTF
15,TRBV7-2,CASSLDTGSRTEAFF
13,TRBV10-3,CAIKGQYQETQYF
13,TRBV29-1,CSVEEATSGRVNF
14,TRBV4-2,CASSQENRNEKLFF
13,TRBV10-3,CAISGPPVYGYTF
16,TRBV9,CASSVVPAGGRYEQFF
13,TRBV20-1,CSARGPPRETQYF
13,TRBV7-8,CASSLVPPYEQYF
15,TRBV28,CASSLRGYGANVLTF
13,TRBV7-3,CAGSSQTGIEQYF
16,TRBV4-1,CASSQKGQGSGETQYF
16,TRBV9,CASSGITGTGDYGYTF
20,TRBV15,CATSPQGLGTSGSSPDTQYF